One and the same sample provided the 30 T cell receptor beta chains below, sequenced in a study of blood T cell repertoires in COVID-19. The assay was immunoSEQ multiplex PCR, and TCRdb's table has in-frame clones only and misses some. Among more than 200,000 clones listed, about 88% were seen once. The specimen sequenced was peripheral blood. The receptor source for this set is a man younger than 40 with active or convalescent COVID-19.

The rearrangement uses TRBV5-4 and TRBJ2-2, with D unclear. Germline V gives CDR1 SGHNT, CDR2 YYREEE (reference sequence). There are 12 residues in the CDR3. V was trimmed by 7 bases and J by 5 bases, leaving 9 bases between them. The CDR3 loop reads CASSAVTGELFF. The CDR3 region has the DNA TGTGCCAGCTCCGCGGTGACCGGGGAGCTGTTTTTT.

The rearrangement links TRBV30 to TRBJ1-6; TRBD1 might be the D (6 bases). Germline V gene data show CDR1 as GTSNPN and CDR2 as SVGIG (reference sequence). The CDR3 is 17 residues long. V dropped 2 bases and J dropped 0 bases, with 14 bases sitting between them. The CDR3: CAWSRQAAGSYNSPLHF. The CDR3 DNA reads TGTGCCTGGAGTCGACAGGCGGCGGGCTCCTATAATTCACCCCTCCACTTT.

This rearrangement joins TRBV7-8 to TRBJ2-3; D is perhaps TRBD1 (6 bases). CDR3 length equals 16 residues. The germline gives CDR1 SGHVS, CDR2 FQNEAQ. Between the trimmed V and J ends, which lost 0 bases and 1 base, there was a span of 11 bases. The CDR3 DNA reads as TGTGCCAGCAGCTTAGCCGGGGACACTGGCACAGATACGCAGTATTTT. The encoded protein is CASSLAGDTGTDTQYF.

Here the CDR3 DNA reads TGCAGTGCTAGAGATGTCAGGGAAGCTTTCTTT. Its protein is CSARDVREAFF. The chain couples TRBV20-1 to TRBJ1-1; D gene ambiguous. Germline V gene data show CDR1 as DFQATT and CDR2 as SNEGSKA (reference sequence). The germline V and J ends were trimmed by 0 bases and 8 bases, with 7 bases remaining between them. This CDR3 spans 11 amino acids.

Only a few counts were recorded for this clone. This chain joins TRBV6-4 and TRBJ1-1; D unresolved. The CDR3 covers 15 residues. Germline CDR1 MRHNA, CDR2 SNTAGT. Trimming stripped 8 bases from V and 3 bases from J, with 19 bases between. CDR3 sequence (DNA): TGTGCCAGCCCCCTCGGAGGACTCACGCACACTGAAGCTTTCTTT. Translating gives CASPLGGLTHTEAFF.

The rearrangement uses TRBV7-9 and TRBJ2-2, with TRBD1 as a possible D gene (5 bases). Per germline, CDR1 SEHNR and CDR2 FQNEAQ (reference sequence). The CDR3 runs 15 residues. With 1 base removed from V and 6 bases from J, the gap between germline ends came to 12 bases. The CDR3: CASSLERGQSGELFF. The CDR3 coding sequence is TGTGCCAGCAGCTTAGAAAGGGGCCAATCCGGGGAGCTGTTTTTT.

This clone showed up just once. The CDR3 is CASSLAPSGGYEQYF. CDR3 nucleotides: TGTGCCAGCAGCTTAGCTCCTAGCGGGGGGTACGAGCAGTACTTC. V usage is TRBV7-2 and J usage is TRBJ2-7, with 11 bases aligning to TRBD2. This CDR3 comprises 15 residues. Trimming at V came to 0 bases and at J to 4 bases, leaving 2 bases not matched to a gene. Germline-derived CDR1 and CDR2 are SGHTA and FQGNSA.

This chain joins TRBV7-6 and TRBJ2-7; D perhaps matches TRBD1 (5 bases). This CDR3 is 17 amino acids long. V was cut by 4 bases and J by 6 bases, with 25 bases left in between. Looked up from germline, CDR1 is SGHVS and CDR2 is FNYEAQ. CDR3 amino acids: CASSSEVRVIQLGEQYF. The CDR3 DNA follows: TGTGCCAGCAGCTCAGAGGTCAGGGTAATCCAGTTAGGCGAGCAGTACTTC.

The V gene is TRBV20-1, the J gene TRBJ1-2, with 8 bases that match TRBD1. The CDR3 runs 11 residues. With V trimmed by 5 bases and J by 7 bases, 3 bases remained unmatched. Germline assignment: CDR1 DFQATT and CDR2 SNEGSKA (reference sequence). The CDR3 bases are TGCAGTGCTGGACAGGGATTTGGCTACACCTTC. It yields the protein CSAGQGFGYTF.

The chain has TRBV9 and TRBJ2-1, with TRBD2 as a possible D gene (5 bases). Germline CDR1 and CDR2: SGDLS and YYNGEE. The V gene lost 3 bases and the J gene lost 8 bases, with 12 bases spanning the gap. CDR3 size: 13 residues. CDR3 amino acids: CASSAHNGDEQFF. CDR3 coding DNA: TGTGCCAGCAGCGCTCACAACGGGGATGAGCAGTTCTTC.

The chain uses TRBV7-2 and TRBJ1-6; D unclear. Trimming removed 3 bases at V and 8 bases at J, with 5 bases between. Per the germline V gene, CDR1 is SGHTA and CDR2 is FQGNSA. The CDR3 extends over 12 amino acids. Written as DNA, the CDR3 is TGTGCCAGCAGCTTTTCGGATTCACCCCTCCACTTT. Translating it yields CASSFSDSPLHF.

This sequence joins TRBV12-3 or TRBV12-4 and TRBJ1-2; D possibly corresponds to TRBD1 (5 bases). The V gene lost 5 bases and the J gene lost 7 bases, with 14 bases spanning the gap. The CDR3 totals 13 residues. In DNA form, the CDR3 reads TGTGCCAGCAGTATCGGGGGGGGTCGTGGCTACACCTTC. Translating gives CASSIGGGRGYTF.

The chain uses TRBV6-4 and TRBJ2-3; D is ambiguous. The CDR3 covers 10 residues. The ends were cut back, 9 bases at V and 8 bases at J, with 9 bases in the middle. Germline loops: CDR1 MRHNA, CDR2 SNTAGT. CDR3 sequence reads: CASQVGTQYF. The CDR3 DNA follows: TGTGCCAGTCAGGTGGGTACGCAGTATTTT.

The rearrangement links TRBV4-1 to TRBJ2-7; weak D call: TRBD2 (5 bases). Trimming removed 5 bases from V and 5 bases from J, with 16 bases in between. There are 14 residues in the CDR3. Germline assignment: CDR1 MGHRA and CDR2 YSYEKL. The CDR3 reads CASSGGGVGHEQYF. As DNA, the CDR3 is TGCGCCAGCAGCGGAGGTGGAGTTGGGCACGAGCAGTACTTC.

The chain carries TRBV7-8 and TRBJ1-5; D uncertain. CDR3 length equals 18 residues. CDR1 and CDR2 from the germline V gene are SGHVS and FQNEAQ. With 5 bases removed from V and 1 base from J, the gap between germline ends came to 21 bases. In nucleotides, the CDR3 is TGTGCCAGCAGCACACCGACTGGCCATCCCGGGAGCAATCAGCCCCAGCATTTT. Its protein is CASSTPTGHPGSNQPQHF.

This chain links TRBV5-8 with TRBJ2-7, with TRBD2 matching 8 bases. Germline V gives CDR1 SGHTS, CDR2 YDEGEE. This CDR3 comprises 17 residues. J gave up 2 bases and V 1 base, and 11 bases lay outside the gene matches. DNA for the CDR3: TGTGCCAGCAGCTTGTACCCCTCCGGGGGGGCCGCCTACGAGCAGTACTTC. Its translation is CASSLYPSGGAAYEQYF.

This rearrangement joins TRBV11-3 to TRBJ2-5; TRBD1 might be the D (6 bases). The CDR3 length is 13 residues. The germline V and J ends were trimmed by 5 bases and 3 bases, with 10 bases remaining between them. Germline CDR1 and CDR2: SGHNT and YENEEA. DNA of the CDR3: TGTGCCAGCAGCACGAACAGGGAAGAGACCCAGTACTTC. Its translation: CASSTNREETQYF.

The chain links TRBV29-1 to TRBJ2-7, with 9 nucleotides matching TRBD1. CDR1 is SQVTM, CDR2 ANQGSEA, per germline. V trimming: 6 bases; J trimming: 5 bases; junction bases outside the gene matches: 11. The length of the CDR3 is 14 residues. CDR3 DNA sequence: TGCAGCGTACATCCTTTGGACAGGGGAAACGAGCAGTACTTC. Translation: CSVHPLDRGNEQYF.

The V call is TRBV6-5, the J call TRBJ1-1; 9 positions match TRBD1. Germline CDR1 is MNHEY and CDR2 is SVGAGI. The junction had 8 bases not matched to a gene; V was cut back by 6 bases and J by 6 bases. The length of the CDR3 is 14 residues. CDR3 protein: CASRTGQGRAEAFF. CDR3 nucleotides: TGTGCCAGCAGAACAGGACAGGGGAGGGCTGAAGCTTTCTTT.

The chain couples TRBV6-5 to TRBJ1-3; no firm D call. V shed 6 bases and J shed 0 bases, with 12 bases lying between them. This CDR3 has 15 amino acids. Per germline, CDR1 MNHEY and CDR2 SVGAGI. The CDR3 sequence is CASRKGGNSGNTIYF. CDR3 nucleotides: TGTGCCAGCAGGAAAGGCGGAAACTCTGGAAACACCATATATTTT.

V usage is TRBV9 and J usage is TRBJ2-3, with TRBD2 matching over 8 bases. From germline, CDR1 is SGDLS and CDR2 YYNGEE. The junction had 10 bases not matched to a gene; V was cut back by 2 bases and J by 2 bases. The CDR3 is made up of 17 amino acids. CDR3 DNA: TGTGCCAGCAGCGTTGGCGGGGGGTCCCTTCTCACAGATACGCAGTATTTT. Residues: CASSVGGGSLLTDTQYF.

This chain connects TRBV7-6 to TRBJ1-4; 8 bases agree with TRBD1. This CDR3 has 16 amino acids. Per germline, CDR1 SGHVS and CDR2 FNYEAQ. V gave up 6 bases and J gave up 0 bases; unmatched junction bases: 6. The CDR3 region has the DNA TGTGCCAGCAGTTCCCGACAGGGGCCAACTAATGAAAAACTGTTTTTT. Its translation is CASSSRQGPTNEKLFF.

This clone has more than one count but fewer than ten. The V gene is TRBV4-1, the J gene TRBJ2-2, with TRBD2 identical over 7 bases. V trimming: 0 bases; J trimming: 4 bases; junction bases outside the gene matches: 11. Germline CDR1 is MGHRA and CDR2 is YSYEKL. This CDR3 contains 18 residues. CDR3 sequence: CASSQERAGTGGTGELFF. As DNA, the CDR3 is TGCGCCAGCAGCCAAGAGAGAGCAGGAACGGGGGGCACCGGGGAGCTGTTTTTT.

CDR3 in amino acids: CSVTGTSGGFNEQFF. CDR3 bases: TGCAGCGTCACCGGGACTAGCGGGGGGTTCAATGAGCAGTTCTTC. V and J are TRBV29-1 and TRBJ2-1; the match to TRBD2 covers 15 bases. Germline CDR1 reads SQVTM; CDR2 reads ANQGSEA. V lost 6 bases to trimming and J lost 6 bases; unmatched junction nucleotides: 6. CDR3 length equals 15 residues.

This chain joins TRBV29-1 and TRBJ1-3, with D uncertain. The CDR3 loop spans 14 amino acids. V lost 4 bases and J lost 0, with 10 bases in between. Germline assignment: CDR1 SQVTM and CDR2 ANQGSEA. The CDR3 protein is CSVGFESSGNTIYF. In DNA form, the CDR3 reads TGCAGCGTTGGTTTTGAGAGCTCTGGAAACACCATATATTTT.

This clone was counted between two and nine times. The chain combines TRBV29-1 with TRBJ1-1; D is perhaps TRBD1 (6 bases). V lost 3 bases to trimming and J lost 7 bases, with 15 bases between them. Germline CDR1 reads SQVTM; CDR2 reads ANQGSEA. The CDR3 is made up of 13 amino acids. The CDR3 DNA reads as TGCAGCGTTGAGGACAGCAGCCGTTTTGAAGCTTTCTTT. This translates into CSVEDSSRFEAFF. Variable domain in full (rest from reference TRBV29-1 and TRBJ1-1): SAVISQKPSRDICQRGTSLTIQCQVDSQVTMMFWYRQQPGQSLTLIATANQGSEATYESGFVIDKFPISRPNLTFSTLTVSNMSPEDSSIYLCSVEDSSRFEAFFGQGTRLTVV.

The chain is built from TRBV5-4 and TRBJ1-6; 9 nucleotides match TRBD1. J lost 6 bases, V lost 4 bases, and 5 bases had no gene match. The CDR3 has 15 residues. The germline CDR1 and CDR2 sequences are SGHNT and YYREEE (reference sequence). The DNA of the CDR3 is TGTGCCAGCAGCCCGGGACAGGGATTTAATTCACCCCTCCACTTT. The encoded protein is CASSPGQGFNSPLHF. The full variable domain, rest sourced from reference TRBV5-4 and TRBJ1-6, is ETGVTQSPTHLIKTRGQQVTLRCSSQSGHNTVSWYQQALGQGPQFIFQYYREEENGRGNFPPRFSGLQFPNYSSELNVNALELDDSALYLCASSPGQGFNSPLHFGNGTRLTVT.

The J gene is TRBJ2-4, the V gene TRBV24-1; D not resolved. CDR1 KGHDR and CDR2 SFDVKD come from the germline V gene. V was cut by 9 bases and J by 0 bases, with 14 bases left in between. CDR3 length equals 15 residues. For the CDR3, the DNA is TGTGCCACCGAAAAGCCTCGTCCAGCCAAAAACATTCAGTACTTC. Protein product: CATEKPRPAKNIQYF.

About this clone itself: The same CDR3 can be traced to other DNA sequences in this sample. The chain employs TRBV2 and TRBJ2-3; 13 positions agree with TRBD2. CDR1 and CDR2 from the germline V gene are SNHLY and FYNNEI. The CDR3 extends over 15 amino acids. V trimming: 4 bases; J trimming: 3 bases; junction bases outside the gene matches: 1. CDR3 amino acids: CASSGTSGGTDTQYF. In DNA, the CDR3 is TGTGCCAGCAGTGGGACTAGCGGGGGTACAGATACGCAGTATTTT.

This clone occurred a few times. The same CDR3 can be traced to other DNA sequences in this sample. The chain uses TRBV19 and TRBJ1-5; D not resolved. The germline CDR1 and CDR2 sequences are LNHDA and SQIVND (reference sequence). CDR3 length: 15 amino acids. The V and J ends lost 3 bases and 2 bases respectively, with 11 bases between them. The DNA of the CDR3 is TGTGCCAGTAGTATTGTTGGTGGAGGCAATCAGCCCCAGCATTTT. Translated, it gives CASSIVGGGNQPQHF.